This entry describes one T cell receptor (beta chain). The clone's antigen remains unknown. Base qualities are not recorded, but no much larger clone differs from it by a single base. The cysteine opens and the phenylalanine closes a CDR3 of 17 amino acids. Only the CDR3 part of the read is kept: 51 bases, read in frame from the first base. CDR1 MNHEY and CDR2 SMNVEV are derived from the germline V gene (reference sequence). Germline trimming: 3 bases from V, 9 bases from J; junction bases outside gene matches: 8. Each collaborating institution followed its own protocols to collect whole blood in K2EDTA tubes. Collaborator samples were shipped for TCRbeta analysis as frozen whole blood, isolated PBMCs, or DNA extracted from either sample type. The immunoSEQ Assay, a bias-controlled multiplex PCR, was used to amplify TCRbeta CDR3 regions from genomic DNA. Per the authors' processing: Nucleated cell counts per sample were estimated from amplification of reference gene primers within the assay. To quantify the absolute abundance of each unique TCRbeta CDR3 rearrangement, sequence reads were collapsed and filtered. For each sample, productive Simpson clonality was calculated as the square root of Simpson's diversity index across productive rearrangements. Held by TCRdb, this immuneACCESS table contains in-frame sequences only and omits some clones. Under half of the omission traces to an unresolved V gene where checked; the cause of the rest is unknown. V and J calls plus clone size are reproduced from that table; the DNA served to infer D and trimming. This sample gives 360,000 or so clones in total; 85% to 90% of them show up just once. The ten largest clones capture 6.5% to 7% of the sample.

This sample is part of a study of blood T cell repertoires in COVID-19 (dated by TCRdb to 2020 to 2021). Describing the broader study: Collaborator samples came from the United States, Italy and Spain and covered acute and convalescent phases of COVID-19. The dataset comprised deeply sampled blood TCRbeta repertoires from subjects exposed to, actively infected with, or recovered from COVID-19. Sample metadata almost always included a de-identified subject ID, COVID-19 status, age in years and sex. The prospective study material was composed of cDNA or gDNA derived from T cells, B-cell-depleted T cells, or PBMCs. The repertoires were released in a freely available public database meant as a resource for research on the immune response to SARS-CoV-2. Where available, HLA class I and class II types were obtained from metadata supplied by the sample provider rather than from assay-based typing. The samples were drawn from two sources: the first 160 participants of the ongoing ImmuneRACE study, and over 1,000 subjects contributed by 6 global collaborators. Here is what the overall study found, with its caveats: The amount of clinical and demographic metadata varied by source and participant and was provided uncurated.

The chain was built from TRBV27 and TRBJ2-1, with 16 bases aligning to TRBD2. The sample taken for sequencing was peripheral blood. The clonotype was recovered from a man aged 18 to 29 with active or convalescent COVID-19. The CDR3 has the sequence CASSLPPGLAGGGEQFF. The nucleotide sequence reads as follows: TGTGCCAGCAGTTTGCCTCCGGGACTAGCGGGAGGGGGTGAGCAGTTCTTC.